These 4 T cell receptor beta chains were sequenced from one sample in a study of shared clonotypes between healthy human individuals. The protocol was immunoSEQ multiplex PCR, while the TCRdb copy is restricted to in-frame clones and leaves out a portion. The data contain some 2,500,000 clones, approximately 93% of them singletons. Specimen: naive CD4+ T cells from PBMCs. This sample's subset: CD45RA+ positively selected. These receptors were collected from a man aged 18-30 years in good health. Some clones in this sample may be carry-over from other donors' samples.

The DNA for the CDR3 is TGTGCCAGCAGCTTCTGGAACTATGGCTACACCTTC. Amino acid sequence: CASSFWNYGYTF. The chain employs TRBV11-1 and TRBJ1-2; D gene unclear. The ends were cut back, 3 bases at V and 2 bases at J, with 4 bases in the middle. The CDR3 has 12 amino acids. Germline V gene sequence: CDR1 SGHAT, CDR2 FQDESV (reference sequence).

As DNA, the CDR3 is TGTGCCAGCTCACCAATGCGGAGCCAAGGAGTTGGGGACGATGAAGCTTTCTTT. Its protein is CASSPMRSQGVGDDEAFF. The V call is TRBV18, the J call TRBJ1-1; D perhaps matches TRBD1 (5 bases). This CDR3 has 18 amino acids. Germline lookup yields CDR1 KGHSH and CDR2 LQKENI. Trimming left V 2 bases short and J 7 bases short, with 26 bases between.

This chain joins TRBV2 and TRBJ1-3; 7 bases agree with TRBD1. Germline V gene data show CDR1 as SNHLY and CDR2 as FYNNEI. The CDR3 has 16 residues. Trimming removed 6 bases from V and 3 bases from J; junction bases left unmatched: 11. CDR3 protein: CASSAGQVAVGNTIYF. CDR3 DNA sequence: TGTGCCAGCAGCGCAGGACAGGTAGCTGTTGGAAACACCATATATTTT.

The rearrangement uses TRBV28 and TRBJ2-5, with D maybe TRBD2 (6 bases). The CDR3 covers 22 residues. Germline V CDR1 and CDR2: MDHEN, SYDVKM. Trimming cost V 1 base and J 5 bases, with 35 bases left between them. The CDR3 coding sequence is TGTGCCAGCAGTTTATTCAGCGGCTCCTGGAGGGCGGCCGTGGGCCTCGGGGAGACCCAGTACTTC. Its translation is CASSLFSGSWRAAVGLGETQYF. Drawing the rest from reference TRBV28 and TRBJ2-5, the complete variable domain is DVKVTQSSRYLVKRTGEKVFLECVQDMDHENMFWYRQDPGLGLRLIYFSYDVKMKEKGDIPEGYSVSREKKERFSLILESASTNQTSMYLCASSLFSGSWRAAVGLGETQYFGPGTRLLVL.